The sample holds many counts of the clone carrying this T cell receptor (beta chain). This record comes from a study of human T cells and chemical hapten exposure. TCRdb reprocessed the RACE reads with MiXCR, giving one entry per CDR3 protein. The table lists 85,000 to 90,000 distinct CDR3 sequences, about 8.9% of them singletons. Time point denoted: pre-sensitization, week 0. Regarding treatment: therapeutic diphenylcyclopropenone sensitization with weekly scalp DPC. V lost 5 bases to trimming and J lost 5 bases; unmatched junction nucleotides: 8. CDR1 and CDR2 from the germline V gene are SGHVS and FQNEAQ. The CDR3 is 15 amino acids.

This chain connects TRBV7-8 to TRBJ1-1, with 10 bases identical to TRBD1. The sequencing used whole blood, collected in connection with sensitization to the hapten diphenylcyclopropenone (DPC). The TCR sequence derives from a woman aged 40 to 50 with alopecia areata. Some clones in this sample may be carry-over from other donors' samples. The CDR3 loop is CASSVRQGAKTEAFF. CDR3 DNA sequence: TGTGCCAGCAGCGTAAGACAGGGGGCAAAGACTGAAGCTTTCTTT.